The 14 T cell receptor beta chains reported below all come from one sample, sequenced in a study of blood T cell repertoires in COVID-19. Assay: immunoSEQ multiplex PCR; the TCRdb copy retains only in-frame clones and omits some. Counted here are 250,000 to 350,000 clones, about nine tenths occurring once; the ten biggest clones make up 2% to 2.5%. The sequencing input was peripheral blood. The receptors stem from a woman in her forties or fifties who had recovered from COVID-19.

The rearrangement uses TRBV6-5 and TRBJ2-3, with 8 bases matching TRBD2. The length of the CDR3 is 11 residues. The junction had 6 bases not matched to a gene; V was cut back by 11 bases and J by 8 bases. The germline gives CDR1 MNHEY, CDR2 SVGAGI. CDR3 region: CAAGGSGTQYF. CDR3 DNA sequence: TGTGCCGCGGGGGGTTCGGGTACGCAGTATTTT.

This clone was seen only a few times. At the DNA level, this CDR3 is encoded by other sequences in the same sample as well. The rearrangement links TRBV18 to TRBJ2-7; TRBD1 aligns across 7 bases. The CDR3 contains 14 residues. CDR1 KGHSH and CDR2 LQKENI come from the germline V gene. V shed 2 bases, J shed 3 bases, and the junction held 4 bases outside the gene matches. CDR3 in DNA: TGTGCCAGCTCACCAACCGGGACAGACTACGAGCAGTACTTC. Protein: CASSPTGTDYEQYF.

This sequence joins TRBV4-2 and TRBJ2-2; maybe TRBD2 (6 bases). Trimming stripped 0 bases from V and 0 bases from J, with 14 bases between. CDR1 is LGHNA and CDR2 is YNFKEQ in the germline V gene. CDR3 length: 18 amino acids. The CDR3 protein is CASSQDFGGLANTGELFF. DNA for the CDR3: TGTGCCAGCAGCCAAGATTTCGGGGGTCTCGCGAACACCGGGGAGCTGTTTTTT.

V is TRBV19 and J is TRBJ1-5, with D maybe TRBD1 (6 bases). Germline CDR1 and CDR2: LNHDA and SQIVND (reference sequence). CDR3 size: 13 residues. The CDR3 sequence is CGKIRGALQPQHF. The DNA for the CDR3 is TGTGGAAAAATTCGGGGGGCGCTTCAGCCCCAGCATTTT. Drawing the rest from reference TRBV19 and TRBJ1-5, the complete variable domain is DGGITQSPKYLFRKEGQNVTLSCEQNLNHDAMYWYRQDPGQGLRLIYYSQIVNDFQKGDIAEGYSVSREKKESFPLTVTSAQKNPTAFYLCGKIRGALQPQHFGDGTRLSIL.

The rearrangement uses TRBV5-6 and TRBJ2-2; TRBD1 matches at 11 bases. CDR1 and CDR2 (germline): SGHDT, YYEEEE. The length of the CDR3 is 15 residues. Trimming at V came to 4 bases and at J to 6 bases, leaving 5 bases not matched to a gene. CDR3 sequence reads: CASSRDRGFAGELFF. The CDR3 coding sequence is TGTGCCAGCAGCCGGGACAGGGGGTTCGCCGGGGAGCTGTTTTTT.

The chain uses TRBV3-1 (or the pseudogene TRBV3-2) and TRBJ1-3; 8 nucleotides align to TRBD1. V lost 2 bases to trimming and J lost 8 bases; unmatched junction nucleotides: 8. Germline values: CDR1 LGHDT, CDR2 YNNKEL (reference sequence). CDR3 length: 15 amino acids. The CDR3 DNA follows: TGTGCCAGCAGCCAACGGCAGGGGGCGGGGGACACCATATATTTT. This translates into CASSQRQGAGDTIYF.

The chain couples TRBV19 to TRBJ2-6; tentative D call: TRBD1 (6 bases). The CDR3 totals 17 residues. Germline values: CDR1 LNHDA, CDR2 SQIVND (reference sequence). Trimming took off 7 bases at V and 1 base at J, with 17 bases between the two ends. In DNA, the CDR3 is TGTGCCAGTACCCCCACCCGAGGGGGTTCTGGGGCCAACGTCCTGACTTTC. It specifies CASTPTRGGSGANVLTF.

CDR3 DNA sequence: TGTGCCATCAGTGTAAAGGGGGTTGAGTCTGAAGCTTTCTTT. Amino acid sequence: CAISVKGVESEAFF. This chain connects TRBV10-3 to TRBJ1-1, with a weak D call TRBD1 (6 bases). The CDR3 totals 14 residues. The germline CDR1 and CDR2 sequences are ENHRY and SYGVKD. V was pared by 4 bases and J by 6 bases, with 15 bases between.

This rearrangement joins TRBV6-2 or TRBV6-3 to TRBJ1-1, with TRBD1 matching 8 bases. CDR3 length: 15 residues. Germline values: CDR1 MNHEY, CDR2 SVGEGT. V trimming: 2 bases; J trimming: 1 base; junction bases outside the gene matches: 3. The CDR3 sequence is CASSYAGQGNTEAFF. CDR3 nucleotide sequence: TGTGCCAGCAGTTACGCCGGACAGGGGAACACTGAAGCTTTCTTT.

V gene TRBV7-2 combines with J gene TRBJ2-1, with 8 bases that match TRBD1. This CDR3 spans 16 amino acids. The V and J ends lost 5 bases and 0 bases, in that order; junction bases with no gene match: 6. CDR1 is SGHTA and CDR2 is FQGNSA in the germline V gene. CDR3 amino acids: CASSQRTGRSYNEQFF. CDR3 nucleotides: TGTGCCAGCAGCCAGCGGACAGGGCGCTCCTACAATGAGCAGTTCTTC.

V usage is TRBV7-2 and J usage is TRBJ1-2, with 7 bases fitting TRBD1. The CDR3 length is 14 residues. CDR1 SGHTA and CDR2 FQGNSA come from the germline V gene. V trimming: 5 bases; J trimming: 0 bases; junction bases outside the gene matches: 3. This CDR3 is CASSMGTANYGYTF. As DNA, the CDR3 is TGTGCCAGCAGCATGGGGACAGCTAACTATGGCTACACCTTC. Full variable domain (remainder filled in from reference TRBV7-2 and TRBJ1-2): GAGVSQSPSNKVTEKGKDVELRCDPISGHTALYWYRQSLGQGLEFLIYFQGNSAPDKSGLPSDRFSAERTGGSVSTLTIQRTQQEDSAVYLCASSMGTANYGYTFGSGTRLTVV.

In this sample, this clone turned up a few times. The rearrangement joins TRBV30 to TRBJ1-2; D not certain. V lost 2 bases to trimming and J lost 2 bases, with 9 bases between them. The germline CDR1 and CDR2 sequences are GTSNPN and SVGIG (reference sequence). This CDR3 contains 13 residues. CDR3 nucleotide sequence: TGTGCCTGGAGTTCGGTACTCAACTATGGCTACACCTTC. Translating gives CAWSSVLNYGYTF. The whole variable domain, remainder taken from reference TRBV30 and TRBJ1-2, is SQTIHQWPATLVQPVGSPLSLECTVEGTSNPNLYWYRQAAGRGLQLLFYSVGIGQISSEVPQNLSASRPQDRQFILSSKKLLLSDSGFYLCAWSSVLNYGYTFGSGTRLTVV.

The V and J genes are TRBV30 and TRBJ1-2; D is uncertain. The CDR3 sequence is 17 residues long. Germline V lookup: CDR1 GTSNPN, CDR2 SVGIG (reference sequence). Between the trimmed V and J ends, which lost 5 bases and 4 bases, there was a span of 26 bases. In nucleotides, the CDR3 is TGTGCCTGGTTCCTCCCTACCGAGGCGGCCCGACTCTATGGCTACACCTTC. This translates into CAWFLPTEAARLYGYTF.

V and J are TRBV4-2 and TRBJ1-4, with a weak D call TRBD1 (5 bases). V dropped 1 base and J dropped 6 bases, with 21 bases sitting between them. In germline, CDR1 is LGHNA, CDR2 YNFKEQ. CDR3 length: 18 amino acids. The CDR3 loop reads CASSQGNVGQGAHEKLFF. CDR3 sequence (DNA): TGTGCCAGCAGCCAAGGAAACGTCGGGCAGGGCGCCCATGAAAAACTGTTTTTT.